A selection of T cell receptor beta chains follows, all from one sample in a study of naive and memory T cell subsets. TCRdb re-analysed the UMI-ligation and nested PCR reads in MiXCR, keeping a single row per CDR3 protein. The sample has 17,000 or so distinct CDR3 sequences; roughly 9.8% are singletons. The sample consisted of skin, taken from a tuberculin skin test site. The receptors come from an adult in good health. The CDR3 runs from the conserved cysteine through the conserved F or W. Each record gives: J gene, V gene, CDR3 protein.

TRBJ1-5,TRBV20-1,CSARDRNQPQHF
TRBJ1-1,TRBV6-6,CASSYDREMNTEAFF
TRBJ2-1,TRBV29-1,CSVGGQGGNEQFF
TRBJ2-7,TRBV7-2,CASSLAQAGVAYEQYF
TRBJ1-5,TRBV20-1,CSALRTASNQPQHF
TRBJ2-2,TRBV29-1,CSVVPVLPHTGELFF
TRBJ2-1,TRBV15,CATSRVKTSGISMYNEQFF
TRBJ1-5,TRBV23-1,CASSQKDRSNQPQHF
TRBJ2-7,TRBV5-4,CASSPDRRSYEQYF
TRBJ2-2,TRBV5-1,CASSLLLAYTGELFF
TRBJ2-3,TRBV3-1,CASSQDGASGIDTQYF
TRBJ2-7,TRBV5-1,CASSTRDRDFYEQYF
TRBJ2-1,TRBV2,CASSVEGFGEQFF
TRBJ2-7,TRBV29-1,CSVGTSSEQYF
TRBJ2-5,TRBV7-9,CASSLRGLSQETQYF
TRBJ2-3,TRBV12-3/TRBV12-4,CASRGLSRADTQYF
TRBJ2-7,TRBV6-2/TRBV6-3,CASSYSIGGAVVNYEQYF
TRBJ1-1,TRBV2,CASNPPSGTEAFF
TRBJ2-3,TRBV20-1,CSASEKADTQYF
TRBJ2-7,TRBV20-1,CSARALHYEQYF
TRBJ2-1,TRBV6-1,CASSVSGRGEQFF
TRBJ2-6,TRBV2,CATQGATGANVLTF
TRBJ2-2,TRBV28,CASSSVLKSWELFF
TRBJ1-1,TRBV3-1,CASSQDWVNTEAFF
TRBJ2-1,TRBV6-2/TRBV6-3,CASRVWTSGPNEQFF
TRBJ1-5,TRBV6-2/TRBV6-3,CASSYLPRDGYSNQPQHF
TRBJ1-2,TRBV20-1,CSASHRGGYGYTF
TRBJ2-7,TRBV10-2,CASSGLTSGRAKSYEQYF
TRBJ2-1,TRBV6-5,CASREGLALYNEQFF
TRBJ2-2,TRBV9,CASRAGANTGELFF
TRBJ1-1,TRBV24-1,CATSDFRTDDAFF